This T cell receptor (beta chain) came from a study of CD8 T cells in ankylosing spondylitis. From the 5' RACE reads, TCRdb called clonotypes with MiXCR, one entry per CDR3 protein. The data contain 200,000 to 250,000 distinct CDR3 sequences, around 10% of them seen just once; the ten biggest clones take up less than 7%. The length of the CDR3 is 11 residues. V lost 1 base, J lost 10 bases, and 5 bases lay in between. Looked up from germline, CDR1 is SGHDN and CDR2 is FVKESK. The receptor was isolated from a male donor with ankylosing spondylitis or in good health (not recorded which). The chain has TRBV14 and TRBJ2-1; D uncertain. What was sequenced was blood, either unsorted or a sorted T cell fraction (not recorded which). The CDR3 DNA reads as TGTGCCAGCAGCCAAGGTTGGGAGCAGTTCTTC. Protein sequence: CASSQGWEQFF.